These 10 T cell receptor beta chains came from one sample sequenced in a study of monozygotic twins with inflammatory bowel disease. Reanalyzing the 5' RACE reads, TCRdb keeps one entry per CDR3 protein, without DNA. The sample data list about 350,000 distinct CDR3 sequences. Material: blood. Receptor source: a human donor with ulcerative colitis or Crohn's disease, or a healthy co-twin of an affected twin (not recorded which).

This chain joins TRBV12-3 or TRBV12-4 and TRBJ2-2; TCRdb reports TRBD1, a call that lacks DNA to check it against. This CDR3 spans 15 amino acids. CDR3: CASSFPGQVIGELFF.

The gene calls are TRBV5-5 and TRBJ2-1; with no DNA, the TCRdb D assignment of TRBD2 cannot be verified. Germline V gene data show CDR1 as SGHKS and CDR2 as YYEKEE (reference sequence). This CDR3 region has 16 residues. Here the CDR3 reads CASSSASGTLYNEQFF. Filled out from reference TRBV5-5 and TRBJ2-1, the complete variable domain reads DAGVTQSPTHLIKTRGQQVTLRCSPISGHKSVSWYQQVLGQGPQFIFQYYEKEERGRGNFPDRFSARQFPNYSSELNVNALLLGDSALYLCASSSASGTLYNEQFFGPGTRLTVL.

The V gene is TRBV18, the J gene TRBJ2-7. The CDR3 covers 13 residues. Germline-derived CDR1 and CDR2 are KGHSH and LQKENI. CDR3 sequence reads: CASSPEASYEQYF.

The chain is built from TRBV27 and TRBJ2-1. Germline CDR1 and CDR2: MNHEY and SMNVEV (reference sequence). This CDR3 has 13 amino acids. The CDR3 spells CASSLLGWDEQFF.

CDR3 loop: CASTERAGELFF. The rearrangement links TRBV10-2 to TRBJ2-2. The length of the CDR3 is 12 residues. Germline values: CDR1 WSHSY, CDR2 SAAADI.

V gene TRBV10-3 combines with J gene TRBJ1-3. Germline V gene sequence: CDR1 ENHRY, CDR2 SYGVKD. The CDR3 has 13 amino acids. The CDR3 sequence: CAIRLSSGNTIYF.

The CDR3 here is CASSLVFGGYEQYF. V is TRBV5-1 and J is TRBJ2-7; the D gene TCRdb calls, TRBD1, cannot be checked with no DNA. The V gene's germline CDR1 is SGHRS and CDR2 YFSETQ. CDR3 length: 14 residues.

The chain links TRBV30 to TRBJ2-3; without DNA, the TCRdb call of TRBD1 cannot be checked. The CDR3 is 16 residues long. The germline gives CDR1 GTSNPN, CDR2 SVGIG (reference sequence). CDR3 residues: CAWSGSRDRGLYTQYF.

V is TRBV19 and J is TRBJ2-7; the TCRdb D gene call, TRBD1, has no DNA to confirm it. This CDR3 has 14 amino acids. Per germline, CDR1 LNHDA and CDR2 SQIVND (reference sequence). CDR3 amino acids: CASSMGQVYYEQYF.

The V gene is TRBV12-3 or TRBV12-4, the J gene TRBJ2-3; TCRdb proposes TRBD1, but this gene call is untestable without DNA. This CDR3 has 14 residues. The CDR3 sequence is CASSGGMRTDTQYF.